This entry lists 21 T cell receptor beta chains sequenced from one sample in a study of spatial heterogeneity in lung cancer. Time point here: sample taken at primary tumor resection. The authors sequenced whole RNA from tumor, nontumor lung or frozen PBMC without sorting. TCRdb analysed the 5' RACE reads with MiXCR anew, one entry per CDR3 protein. The table has 90,000 to 95,000 distinct CDR3 sequences, over 9.5% seen once; the top ten hold over 40%. The sequenced sample was PBMCs, obtained at surgery. These receptors were collected from a male donor with early-stage non-small cell lung cancer.

In its sample, this clonotype was seen a few times. The chain recombines TRBV5-5 with TRBJ2-5; 7 bases are a match to TRBD1. The V gene's germline CDR1 is SGHKS and CDR2 YYEKEE (reference sequence). V was clipped by 4 bases and J by 3 bases; unmatched bases: 9. The CDR3 runs 15 residues. As DNA, the CDR3 is TGTGCCAGCAGCCCTCCAAGAACAGGGGAAGAGACCCAGTACTTC. It encodes CASSPPRTGEETQYF.

This clonotype was detected only a few times. The chain recombines TRBV9 with TRBJ2-5, with TRBD2 matching 7 bases. The junction had 6 bases not matched to a gene; V was cut back by 3 bases and J by 1 base. There are 15 residues in the CDR3. Germline CDR1 SGDLS, CDR2 YYNGEE. The CDR3 region has the DNA TGTGCCAGCAGCGACGGGAGCGGGGCCCAAGAGACCCAGTACTTC. This translates into CASSDGSGAQETQYF.

There are a few counts of this clonotype. For the CDR3, the DNA is TGTGCCAGCAGCTTAGACCGGGACAGGGTGTACTTC. Encoded protein: CASSLDRDRVYF. V gene TRBV11-1 combines with J gene TRBJ2-7, with 9 bases fitting TRBD1. From germline, CDR1 is SGHAT and CDR2 FQDESV (reference sequence). Germline trimming cut 1 base from V and 12 bases from J; bases unmatched to any gene: 4. There are 12 residues in the CDR3.

This clonotype has more than one count but fewer than ten. The chain joins TRBV7-2 to TRBJ2-5; TRBD2 aligns across 7 bases. V was pared by 4 bases and J by 2 bases, with 7 bases of the junction left unmatched. The germline gives CDR1 SGHTA, CDR2 FQGNSA. The CDR3 consists of 15 residues. CDR3 bases: TGTGCCAGCAGCTATCTTGGGGGGGGACAAGAGACCCAGTACTTC. As protein: CASSYLGGGQETQYF.

In its sample, this clonotype was seen a few times. CDR3 nucleotides: TGTGCCAGCAGCTCCCCACCACCTATCAATGAGCAGTTCTTC. Its protein is CASSSPPPINEQFF. The rearrangement uses TRBV7-2 and TRBJ2-1, with unresolved D. The V end lost 4 bases, the J end lost 6 bases, and 13 bases lay between the germline ends. Germline-derived CDR1 and CDR2 are SGHTA and FQGNSA. This CDR3 is built from 14 residues.

This chain joins TRBV5-4 and TRBJ2-5, with TRBD2 as a possible D gene (5 bases). CDR1 is SGHNT and CDR2 is YYREEE in the germline V gene (reference sequence). V lost 5 bases and J lost 5, with 13 bases in between. The CDR3 contains 13 residues. The DNA for the CDR3 is TGTGCCAGCAGGCTAGGAGGCTCGGAGACCCAGTACTTC. Its protein is CASRLGGSETQYF.

The sample holds a few counts of this clonotype. The chain links TRBV7-8 to TRBJ2-7; TRBD2 matches at 8 bases. CDR1 and CDR2 from the germline V gene are SGHVS and FQNEAQ. The CDR3 is made up of 22 amino acids. The junction had 31 bases not matched to a gene; V was cut back by 5 bases and J by 4 bases. CDR3 in amino acids: CASSPRLTSAYAGSGVGYEQYF. DNA for the CDR3: TGTGCCAGCAGCCCCCGGTTGACTAGCGCCTATGCGGGGTCGGGAGTTGGGTACGAGCAGTACTTC.

This clonotype was seen a few times. This chain connects TRBV15 to TRBJ2-3; the match to TRBD1 covers 7 bases. Trimming at V came to 2 bases and at J to 5 bases, leaving 4 bases not matched to a gene. The CDR3 covers 14 residues. CDR1 is LNHNV and CDR2 is YYDKDF in the germline V gene (reference sequence). The CDR3: CATSRPGQRDTQYF. The CDR3 bases are TGTGCCACCAGCAGACCGGGACAGAGAGATACGCAGTATTTT.

This clonotype was counted a few times. The chain is built from TRBV20-1 and TRBJ2-7, with 13 bases fitting TRBD2. Germline values: CDR1 DFQATT, CDR2 SNEGSKA (reference sequence). Trimming removed 5 bases from V and 3 bases from J; junction bases left unmatched: 7. The CDR3 length is 15 residues. CDR3 amino acids: CSAPRTSGGYYEQYF. The CDR3 region has the DNA TGCAGTGCTCCACGGACTAGCGGGGGATACTACGAGCAGTACTTC.

This clonotype turned up a few times. The rearrangement joins TRBV7-3 to TRBJ2-3; D possibly corresponds to TRBD2 (5 bases). Per the germline V gene, CDR1 is SGHTA and CDR2 is FQGTGA. Trimming took off 2 bases at V and 5 bases at J, with 11 bases between the two ends. This CDR3 has 14 amino acids. CDR3 nucleotide sequence: TGTGCCAGCAGCTTATCGGGGTCGGGAGATACGCAGTATTTT. Its translation: CASSLSGSGDTQYF.

Ten or more counts support this clonotype. The rearrangement uses TRBV28 and TRBJ2-3; 8 bases are a match to TRBD1. Trimming removed 7 bases from V and 1 base from J; junction bases left unmatched: 7. Germline V gene data show CDR1 as MDHEN and CDR2 as SYDVKM. The CDR3 runs to 15 residues. DNA of the CDR3: TGTGCCAGCACCGAGGTCAGGGGGCGCACAGATACGCAGTATTTT. Translation: CASTEVRGRTDTQYF.

This clonotype came up a few times. The chain combines TRBV5-6 with TRBJ1-5; the D gene is possibly TRBD1 (5 bases). This CDR3 region has 15 residues. V was clipped by 4 bases and J by 9 bases, with 20 bases between them. Germline assignment: CDR1 SGHDT and CDR2 YYEEEE. The CDR3 region is CASSTGTGVGLPQHF. CDR3 coding DNA: TGTGCCAGCAGCACGGGAACAGGCGTCGGTCTGCCCCAGCATTTT.

This clonotype has a single count. The chain links TRBV28 to TRBJ2-1; 13 bases align to TRBD2. From germline, CDR1 is MDHEN and CDR2 SYDVKM. Trimming took 10 bases from V and 6 from J; bases not matched to a gene: 3. This CDR3 comprises 13 residues. In DNA, the CDR3 is TGTGCCATCTGGACTAGCGGGAGCAATGAGCAGTTCTTC. It encodes CAIWTSGSNEQFF.

V and J are TRBV7-9 and TRBJ2-5; 15 bases align to TRBD2. The CDR3 spans 17 residues. CDR1 SEHNR and CDR2 FQNEAQ come from the germline V gene (reference sequence). The junction had 9 bases not matched to a gene; V was cut back by 5 bases and J by 5 bases. The CDR3 is CASSPLGLAGGSETQYF. CDR3 DNA sequence: TGTGCCAGCAGCCCGTTGGGACTAGCGGGAGGATCGGAGACCCAGTACTTC.

As regards this clonotype: The junction does not match germline at one end; this may be a read error. The chain couples TRBV11-2 to TRBJ2-1; D ambiguous. Germline V gene lookup returns CDR1 SGHAT and CDR2 FQNNGV. The CDR3 spans 15 residues. The CDR3 protein is CDSSLSRMTYNEQFF. DNA of the CDR3: TGTGACAGCAGCTTATCCCGGATGACCTACAATGAGCAGTTCTTC.

This clonotype was counted many times. The CDR3 DNA is TGTGCCAGCAGTTCGACAGGATCGGCCGGAAACACCATATATTTT. This sequence encodes CASSSTGSAGNTIYF. This sequence joins TRBV6-6 and TRBJ1-3, with a possible D match to TRBD1 (6 bases). Germline V gives CDR1 MNHNY, CDR2 SVGAGI (reference sequence). Trimming took 4 bases from V and 4 from J, leaving 14 bases between them. This CDR3 is 15 amino acids long.

The rearrangement joins TRBV3-1 to TRBJ2-1; D possibly corresponds to TRBD1 (6 bases). Trimming left V 1 base short and J 6 bases short, with 10 bases between. This CDR3 has 14 residues. Germline V gives CDR1 LGHDT, CDR2 YNNKEL (reference sequence). CDR3 in amino acids: CASSQGGLTNEQFF. CDR3 DNA: TGTGCCAGCAGCCAAGGGGGGCTCACCAATGAGCAGTTCTTC.

V gene TRBV9 combines with J gene TRBJ2-7; D call uncertain. V lost 0 bases, J lost 0 bases, and 7 bases lay in between. Germline CDR1 SGDLS, CDR2 YYNGEE. The CDR3 has 14 amino acids. The CDR3 DNA sequence: TGTGCCAGCAGCGTAGGGCTCGACTCCTACGAGCAGTACTTC. Residues: CASSVGLDSYEQYF.

The V call is TRBV10-3, the J call TRBJ1-5; D is uncertain. Trimming removed 3 bases from V and 4 bases from J, with 13 bases in between. This CDR3 is 15 amino acids long. The germline gives CDR1 ENHRY, CDR2 SYGVKD. CDR3 bases: TGTGCCATCAGTGAACTCCCGGGTGGGAATCAGCCCCAGCATTTT. Amino acids: CAISELPGGNQPQHF.

The V gene is TRBV20-1, the J gene TRBJ2-1; no reliable D call. This CDR3 region has 12 residues. Trimming removed 5 bases from V and 4 bases from J, with 9 bases in between. Germline V lookup: CDR1 DFQATT, CDR2 SNEGSKA (reference sequence). The CDR3 sequence: CSAPSGYNEQFF. For the CDR3, the DNA is TGCAGTGCTCCGAGTGGGTACAATGAGCAGTTCTTC.

This clonotype was recorded a few times. The CDR3 sequence: CASSLLPPDYSGANVLTF. The CDR3 coding sequence is TGTGCCAGCAGCTTGTTGCCCCCTGACTACTCTGGGGCCAACGTCCTGACTTTC. The chain links TRBV7-2 to TRBJ2-6, with D maybe TRBD2 (5 bases). CDR1 is SGHTA and CDR2 is FQGNSA in the germline V gene. The CDR3 loop spans 18 amino acids. V was clipped by 3 bases and J by 0 bases, with 15 bases between them.